Sequencing of this T cell receptor (beta chain) was carried out in a study of shared clonotypes between healthy human individuals. General study results and limits: Larger estimated richness was generally seen in naive subsets than in memory subsets.

Some clones are missing from TCRdb's copy, which holds only in-frame ones; the method was immunoSEQ multiplex PCR. The sample comprises about 2.3 million clones, over 90% of which are singletons, and under 0.45% rests with the top ten. Healthy adults negative for HIV, lacking recent acute infections or vaccinations, served as donors. The CDR3 extends over 16 amino acids. Regarding this clone: Its specificity is not known.

The V and J genes are TRBV21-1 and TRBJ2-7; TRBD2, the D gene given by the table, was not confirmed from the DNA. TRBV21-1 is described as a pseudogene. Material for sequencing was naive CD4+ T cells from PBMCs. Regarding subset: CD45RA+ positively selected. The clonotype comes from a man younger than 35 in good health. Some clones in this sample may be carry-over from other donors' samples. CDR3 sequence: CASSKAGGDEAYEQYF. The CDR3 nucleotides are TGTGCCAGCAGCAAAGCTGGCGGCGACGAGGCCTACGAGCAGTACTTC.